The T cell receptor (beta chain) under discussion was sequenced for a study of blood T cell repertoires in COVID-19. Study information: The United States, Italy and Spain provided the acute and convalescent COVID-19 samples.

Here immunoSEQ multiplex PCR was the method, and the copy in TCRdb shows in-frame clones only, minus some. This repertoire shows about 270,000 clones, 91% found once; its top ten account for around 2.6%. The CDR3 consists of 15 residues. Germline CDR1 is SGHRS and CDR2 is YFSETQ. The V gene end was trimmed by 5 bases and the J gene end by 5 bases; junction bases not matched to a gene: 10. This sequence was found in a person aged 18 to 30 with COVID-19, enrolled during active disease. Sequenced material: peripheral blood. The rearrangement links TRBV5-1 to TRBJ2-3, with TRBD1 identical over 8 bases. The CDR3 is CASSSRTGPIDTQYF. DNA for the CDR3: TGCGCCAGCAGTTCTCGGACAGGGCCCATAGATACGCAGTATTTT.